This entry is about one T cell receptor beta chain. Its specificity is not known. With no exception, relapse followed autologous stem cell transplantation in all patients, and brentuximab vedotin exposure varied. The CD4+ T cells used were purified from thawed PBMCs through magnetic negative selection. Some clones are missing from TCRdb's copy, which holds only in-frame ones; the method was immunoSEQ multiplex PCR. The sample yields approximately 25,000 clones, 80% to 85% seen once. The data were taken from a study of PD-1 blockade in classical Hodgkin lymphoma. Study results and caveats: Those starting nivolumab under 1 year post-ASCT were excluded. Lower baseline TCR diversity was reported for newly diagnosed patients than for healthy donors.

This receptor was obtained from a human donor with classical Hodgkin lymphoma. The sample was CD4+ T cells from blood, taken at baseline.

The CDR3 DNA sequence: TGTGCCAGCAGCTTAACCGGATACACCGGGGAGCTGTTTTTT. This codes for CASSLTGYTGELFF. The chain uses TRBV7-2 and TRBJ2-2; D is unresolved. The CDR3 contains 14 residues. The V gene's germline CDR1 is SGHTA and CDR2 FQGNSA. V shed 2 bases and J shed 3 bases, with 7 bases lying between them. The whole variable domain, filled in from reference TRBV7-2 and TRBJ2-2, reads GAGVSQSPSNKVTEKGKDVELRCDPISGHTALYWYRQSLGQGLEFLIYFQGNSAPDKSGLPSDRFSAERTGGSVSTLTIQRTQQEDSAVYLCASSLTGYTGELFFGEGSRLTVL.